What follows are 24 T cell receptor beta chains derived from one specimen sequenced in a study of human T cells and chemical hapten exposure. TCRdb independently ran MiXCR on the 5' RACE reads; one entry per CDR3 protein. The repertoire holds 81,000 or so distinct CDR3 sequences, with 7% to 8% as singletons. The authors' total RNA extraction used unfractionated whole blood. The origin of the receptors is a male donor in good health.

V is TRBV7-2 and J is TRBJ2-7, with 11 bases identical to TRBD2. Germline V gene sequence: CDR1 SGHTA, CDR2 FQGNSA. This CDR3 region has 15 residues. The trim removed 5 bases at V and 5 bases at J, leaving 8 bases unmatched. For the CDR3, the DNA is TGTGCCAGCAGCCCCTGGACTAGCGGGTATAACGAGCAGTACTTC. It encodes CASSPWTSGYNEQYF.

This clonotype was counted between two and nine times. This chain connects TRBV7-9 to TRBJ2-2; TRBD1 aligns across 8 bases. J gave up 6 bases and V 5 bases, and 2 bases lay outside the gene matches. Germline V gene lookup returns CDR1 SEHNR and CDR2 FQNEAQ (reference sequence). This CDR3 is 13 amino acids long. The CDR3 DNA reads as TGTGCCAGCAGCACGACAGGGGCCGGGGAGCTGTTTTTT. This translates into CASSTTGAGELFF. The whole variable domain, filled in from reference TRBV7-9 and TRBJ2-2, reads DTGVSQNPRHKITKRGQNVTFRCDPISEHNRLYWYRQTLGQGPEFLTYFQNEAQLEKSRLLSDRFSAERPKGSFSTLEIQRTEQGDSAMYLCASSTTGAGELFFGEGSRLTVL.

This clonotype was observed at least ten times. J is TRBJ1-5 and V is TRBV12-3 or TRBV12-4; 8 bases line up with TRBD1. The CDR3 loop spans 15 amino acids. The ends lost 6 bases at V and 4 bases at J; junction bases unmatched: 8. The CDR3 loop is CASRSQGAGNQPQHF. The CDR3 DNA reads as TGTGCCAGCAGAAGTCAGGGGGCTGGTAATCAGCCCCAGCATTTT.

There are a few counts of this clonotype. V and J are TRBV11-3 and TRBJ2-1; TRBD2 matches at 10 bases. Germline CDR1 SGHNT, CDR2 YENEEA. The J segment lost 9 bases and the V segment lost 4 bases, leaving 9 bases of the junction unmatched. The CDR3 extends over 15 amino acids. The CDR3 bases are TGTGCCAGCAGCTCTCACCCGCTAGCGGGAGCTGAGCAGTTCTTC. It is translated as CASSSHPLAGAEQFF. Combining the CDR3 with reference TRBV11-3 and TRBJ2-1 gives the whole variable domain EAGVVQSPRYKIIEKKQPVAFWCNPISGHNTLYWYLQNLGQGPELLIRYENEEAVDDSQLPKDRFSAERLKGVDSTLKIQPAELGDSAVYLCASSSHPLAGAEQFFGPGTRLTVL.

The chain employs TRBV20-1 and TRBJ1-5; a weak D match, TRBD1 (5 bases). The CDR3 loop spans 15 amino acids. Germline loops: CDR1 DFQATT, CDR2 SNEGSKA (reference sequence). V lost 3 bases, J lost 0 bases, and 12 bases lay in between. CDR3: CSASSRRGSNQPQHF. CDR3 sequence (DNA): TGCAGTGCTAGCTCCCGGAGGGGTAGCAATCAGCCCCAGCATTTT.

This clonotype was detected ten times or more. The gene calls are TRBV20-1 and TRBJ2-5; the D gene is possibly TRBD1 (6 bases). The CDR3 covers 14 residues. Trimming left V 6 bases short and J 0 bases short, with 14 bases between. The V gene's germline CDR1 is DFQATT and CDR2 SNEGSKA (reference sequence). The CDR3 region is CSARSGTYQETQYF. The CDR3 bases are TGCAGTGCCCGCTCCGGGACATACCAAGAGACCCAGTACTTC.

The rearrangement links TRBV7-8 to TRBJ1-4; tentatively, D is TRBD1 (5 bases). V gave up 1 base and J gave up 3 bases, with 9 bases separating them. The CDR3 loop spans 15 amino acids. In germline, CDR1 is SGHVS, CDR2 FQNEAQ. This chain's CDR3 is CASSLVLGANEKLFF. Here the CDR3 DNA reads TGTGCCAGCAGCTTAGTACTGGGGGCTAATGAAAAACTGTTTTTT.

V usage is TRBV4-2 and J usage is TRBJ1-2; D is possibly TRBD1 (5 bases). The CDR3 spans 15 residues. V was trimmed by 0 bases and J by 0 bases, leaving 8 bases between them. Germline CDR1 and CDR2: LGHNA and YNFKEQ. The chain's CDR3 is CASSQESGTNYGYTF. The CDR3 DNA reads as TGTGCCAGCAGCCAAGAATCAGGGACTAACTATGGCTACACCTTC.

V and J are TRBV7-2 and TRBJ2-1; TRBD2 agrees at 7 bases. Per the germline V gene, CDR1 is SGHTA and CDR2 is FQGNSA. The CDR3 covers 14 residues. V dropped 6 bases and J dropped 5; count of bases not matched to a gene: 7. This CDR3 is CASSWDYRDNEQFF. Written as DNA, the CDR3 is TGTGCCAGCAGTTGGGACTACCGAGACAATGAGCAGTTCTTC.

This clonotype was counted a few times. This chain uses TRBV6-6 with TRBJ2-5; 10 bases line up with TRBD1. Germline values: CDR1 MNHNY, CDR2 SVGAGI (reference sequence). The CDR3 length is 16 residues. V shed 0 bases and J 4 bases; nucleotides not matched to a gene: 5. CDR3 loop: CASSYSGTGEGETQYF. The DNA for the CDR3 is TGTGCCAGCAGTTACTCCGGGACAGGGGAAGGAGAGACCCAGTACTTC.

This clonotype was observed at least ten times. V gene TRBV29-1 combines with J gene TRBJ2-1, with D uncertain. CDR1 and CDR2 (germline): SQVTM, ANQGSEA. Deletions cut 1 base from V and 4 bases from J, with 17 bases between. The CDR3 loop spans 16 amino acids. The CDR3 DNA is TGCAGCGTTGAAGGGCAGAGCTCGTACCGATACAATGAGCAGTTCTTC. Translated: CSVEGQSSYRYNEQFF.

This clonotype was recorded at least ten times. The rearrangement links TRBV13 to TRBJ1-2; possibly TRBD1 for D (6 bases). Germline V gene data show CDR1 as PRHDT and CDR2 as FYEKMQ (reference sequence). V was pared by 2 bases and J by 8 bases, with 15 bases between. The length of the CDR3 is 14 residues. CDR3 DNA: TGTGCCAGCAGCTTAAGGGGGAGGTATGGCGGCTACACCTTC. Protein sequence: CASSLRGRYGGYTF.

This clonotype was counted ten times or more. The CDR3 nucleotides are TGTGCCAGCAGGCCAAGCTCGAATACGCAGTATTTT. It encodes CASRPSSNTQYF. This chain joins TRBV28 and TRBJ2-3; D remains unclear. CDR1 is MDHEN, CDR2 SYDVKM, per germline. Trimming removed 6 bases from V and 7 bases from J, with 11 bases in between. The length of the CDR3 is 12 residues. Complete variable domain (other parts from reference TRBV28 and TRBJ2-3): DVKVTQSSRYLVKRTGEKVFLECVQDMDHENMFWYRQDPGLGLRLIYFSYDVKMKEKGDIPEGYSVSREKKERFSLILESASTNQTSMYLCASRPSSNTQYFGPGTRLTVL.

This CDR3 reads CASSPAVVSSGNTIYF. CDR3 coding DNA: TGTGCCAGCTCACCAGCGGTGGTATCCTCTGGAAACACCATATATTTT. V is TRBV18 and J is TRBJ1-3; D unclear. Germline V gene data show CDR1 as KGHSH and CDR2 as LQKENI. Trimming took 2 bases from V and 0 from J, leaving 11 bases between them. This CDR3 has 16 residues.

The chain employs TRBV29-1 and TRBJ2-3, with D uncertain. V lost 3 bases, J lost 8 bases, and 6 bases lay in between. Germline CDR1 reads SQVTM; CDR2 reads ANQGSEA. This CDR3 contains 10 residues. Here the CDR3 DNA reads TGCAGCGTTGACCTGGCTACGCAGTATTTT. The encoded protein is CSVDLATQYF.

The rearrangement uses TRBV27 and TRBJ1-2; D is perhaps TRBD1 (6 bases). V shed 6 bases and J shed 1 base, with 15 bases lying between them. CDR1 and CDR2 (germline): MNHEY, SMNVEV (reference sequence). CDR3 length: 15 residues. Here the CDR3 reads CASSTRWTDNYGYTF. CDR3 coding DNA: TGTGCCAGCAGCACCCGATGGACAGATAACTATGGCTACACCTTC.

The sample holds a few counts of this clonotype. This chain joins TRBV4-1 and TRBJ2-3, with 9 bases fitting TRBD2. This CDR3 has 18 residues. Per the germline V gene, CDR1 is MGHRA and CDR2 is YSYEKL. The junction had 7 bases not matched to a gene; V was cut back by 0 bases and J by 0 bases. CDR3 loop: CASSQDPSGTKSTDTQYF. Here the CDR3 DNA reads TGCGCCAGCAGCCAAGACCCTAGCGGGACCAAGAGCACAGATACGCAGTATTTT.

The table lists this clonotype with a few counts. The chain uses TRBV7-8 and TRBJ1-1; 7 positions match TRBD1. V dropped 5 bases and J dropped 6; count of bases not matched to a gene: 12. This CDR3 is built from 15 residues. From germline, CDR1 is SGHVS and CDR2 FQNEAQ. The CDR3 DNA reads TGTGCCAGCAGCACCGGACAGGTCCGTGGGGCTGAAGCTTTCTTT. This codes for CASSTGQVRGAEAFF. Full variable domain (outside the CDR3, taken from reference TRBV7-8 and TRBJ1-1): GAGVSQSPRYKVAKRGQDVALRCDPISGHVSLFWYQQALGQGPEFLTYFQNEAQLDKSGLPSDRFFAERPEGSVSTLKIQRTQQEDSAVYLCASSTGQVRGAEAFFGQGTRLTVV.

Notes on this clonotype: At one of its ends the junction is not consistent with the germline gene, which may arise from a read error. The chain uses TRBV12-3 or TRBV12-4 and TRBJ1-2, with 7 bases matching TRBD1. The CDR3 runs 15 residues. Written as DNA, the CDR3 is TGTGCCAGCAGTCCCCGACAGGGCGTGAACTATGGCGACACCTTC. Translating gives CASSPRQGVNYGDTF.

This clonotype was counted a few times. The genes are TRBV10-3 and TRBJ2-1; 13 bases are shared with TRBD2. Germline CDR1 and CDR2: ENHRY and SYGVKD. The length of the CDR3 is 14 residues. Germline trimming cut 6 bases from V and 8 bases from J; bases unmatched to any gene: 4. CDR3 residues: CAIRPLAGGDEQFF. DNA of the CDR3: TGTGCCATCAGGCCACTAGCGGGAGGGGATGAGCAGTTCTTC.

This clonotype occurred a few times. The V gene is TRBV20-1, the J gene TRBJ1-3, with TRBD1 matching 7 bases. Germline CDR1 is DFQATT and CDR2 is SNEGSKA (reference sequence). Trimming at V came to 3 bases and at J to 3 bases, leaving 5 bases not matched to a gene. This CDR3 region has 14 residues. CDR3 residues: CSASDREVGNTIYF. CDR3 DNA: TGCAGTGCTAGTGACAGGGAGGTTGGAAACACCATATATTTT.

The gene calls are TRBV11-2 and TRBJ2-1; 8 positions agree with TRBD2. This CDR3 spans 17 amino acids. V dropped 5 bases and J dropped 0; count of bases not matched to a gene: 9. CDR1 and CDR2 from the germline V gene are SGHAT and FQNNGV. The CDR3 spells CASSTLAGNPSYNEQFF. The CDR3 coding sequence is TGTGCCAGCAGCACCCTAGCGGGCAACCCCTCCTACAATGAGCAGTTCTTC.

In this sample, this clonotype turned up many times. V and J are TRBV2 and TRBJ2-5; D might be TRBD2 (6 bases). This CDR3 is 13 amino acids long. The V end was cut by 4 bases, the J end by 5 bases, with 11 bases between. Germline V lookup: CDR1 SNHLY, CDR2 FYNNEI. CDR3 sequence reads: CASSGTTPETQYF. The CDR3 DNA reads as TGTGCCAGCAGTGGGACTACCCCGGAGACCCAGTACTTC.

In its sample, this clonotype was seen many times. This chain joins TRBV11-2 and TRBJ2-3, with D perhaps matching TRBD1 (5 bases). The CDR3 is 14 amino acids. Trimming pared 5 bases from V and 2 bases from J, leaving 11 bases between. Germline V gene lookup returns CDR1 SGHAT and CDR2 FQNNGV. CDR3 residues: CASSGHSFTDTQYF. The CDR3 bases are TGTGCCAGCAGCGGACACTCCTTCACAGATACGCAGTATTTT.